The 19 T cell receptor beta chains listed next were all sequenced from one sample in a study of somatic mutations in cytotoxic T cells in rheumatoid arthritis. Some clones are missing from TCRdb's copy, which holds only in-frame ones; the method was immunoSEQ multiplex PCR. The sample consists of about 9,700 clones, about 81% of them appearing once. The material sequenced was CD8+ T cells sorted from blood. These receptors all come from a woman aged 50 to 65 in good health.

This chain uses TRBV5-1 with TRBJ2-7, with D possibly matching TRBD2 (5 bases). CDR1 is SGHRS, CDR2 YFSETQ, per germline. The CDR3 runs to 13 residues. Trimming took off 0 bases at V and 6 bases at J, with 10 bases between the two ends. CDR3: CASSLGGGSEQYF. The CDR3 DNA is TGCGCCAGCAGCTTGGGTGGCGGGTCCGAGCAGTACTTC. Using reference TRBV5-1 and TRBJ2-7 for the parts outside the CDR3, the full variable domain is KAGVTQTPRYLIKTRGQQVTLSCSPISGHRSVSWYQQTPGQGLQFLFEYFSETQRNKGNFPGRFSGRQFSNSRSEMNVSTLELGDSALYLCASSLGGGSEQYFGPGTRLTVT.

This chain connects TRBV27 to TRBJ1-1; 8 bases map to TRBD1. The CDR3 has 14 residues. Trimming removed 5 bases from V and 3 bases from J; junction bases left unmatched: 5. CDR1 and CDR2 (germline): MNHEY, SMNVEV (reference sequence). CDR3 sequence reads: CASSGQGKHTEAFF. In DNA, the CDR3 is TGTGCCAGCAGTGGACAGGGAAAGCACACTGAAGCTTTCTTT.

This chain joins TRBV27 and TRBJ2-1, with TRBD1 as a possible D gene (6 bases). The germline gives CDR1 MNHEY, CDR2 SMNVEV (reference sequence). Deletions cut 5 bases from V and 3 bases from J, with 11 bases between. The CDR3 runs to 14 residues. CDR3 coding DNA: TGTGCCAGCAGTCTCAGGGGCTTCTACAATGAGCAGTTCTTC. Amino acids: CASSLRGFYNEQFF.

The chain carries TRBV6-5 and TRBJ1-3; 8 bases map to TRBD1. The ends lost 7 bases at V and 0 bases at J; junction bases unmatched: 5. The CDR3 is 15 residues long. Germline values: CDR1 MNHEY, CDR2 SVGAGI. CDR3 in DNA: TGTGCCAGCACCGCAGGGGGCGGCTCTGGAAACACCATATATTTT. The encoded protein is CASTAGGGSGNTIYF.

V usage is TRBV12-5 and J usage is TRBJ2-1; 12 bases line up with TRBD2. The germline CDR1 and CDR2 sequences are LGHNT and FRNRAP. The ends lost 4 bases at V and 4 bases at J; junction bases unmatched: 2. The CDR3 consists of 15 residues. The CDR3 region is CASGSGLAGYNEQFF. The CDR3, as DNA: TGTGCTAGTGGTTCCGGACTAGCGGGATACAATGAGCAGTTCTTC.

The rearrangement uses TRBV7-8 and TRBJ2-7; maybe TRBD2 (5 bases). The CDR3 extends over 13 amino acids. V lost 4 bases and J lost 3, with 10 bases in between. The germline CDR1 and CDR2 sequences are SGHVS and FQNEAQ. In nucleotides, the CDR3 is TGTGCCAGCAGCTGGAGGCAAAACTACGAGCAGTACTTC. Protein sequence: CASSWRQNYEQYF.

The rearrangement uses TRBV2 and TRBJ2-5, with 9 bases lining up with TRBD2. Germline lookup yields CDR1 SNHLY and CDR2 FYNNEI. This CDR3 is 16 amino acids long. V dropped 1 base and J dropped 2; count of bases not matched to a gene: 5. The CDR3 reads CASSEGGGGDQETQYF. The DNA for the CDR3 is TGTGCCAGCAGTGAAGGGGGCGGGGGGGATCAAGAGACCCAGTACTTC.

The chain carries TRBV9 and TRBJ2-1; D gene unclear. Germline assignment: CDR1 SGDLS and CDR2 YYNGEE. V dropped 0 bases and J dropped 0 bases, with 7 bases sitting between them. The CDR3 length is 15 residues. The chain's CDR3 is CASSVDTSSYNEQFF. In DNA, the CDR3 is TGTGCCAGCAGCGTAGATACGAGCTCCTACAATGAGCAGTTCTTC.

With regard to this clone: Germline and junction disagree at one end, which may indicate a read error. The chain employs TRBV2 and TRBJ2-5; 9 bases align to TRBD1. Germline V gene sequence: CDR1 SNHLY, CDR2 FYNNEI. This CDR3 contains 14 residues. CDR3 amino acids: CASTEDRGIETQYF. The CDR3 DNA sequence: TGTGCCAGCACTGAAGACAGGGGGATCGAGACCCAGTACTTC.

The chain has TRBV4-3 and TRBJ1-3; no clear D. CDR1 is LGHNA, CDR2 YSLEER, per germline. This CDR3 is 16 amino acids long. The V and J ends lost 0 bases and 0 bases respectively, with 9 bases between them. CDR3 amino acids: CASSQDRGASGNTIYF. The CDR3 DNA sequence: TGCGCCAGCAGCCAAGATCGAGGTGCCTCTGGAAACACCATATATTTT.

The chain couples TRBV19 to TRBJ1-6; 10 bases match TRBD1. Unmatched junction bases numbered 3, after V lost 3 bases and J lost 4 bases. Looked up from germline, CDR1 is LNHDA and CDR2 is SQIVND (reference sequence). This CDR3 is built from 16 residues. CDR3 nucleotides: TGTGCCAGTAGTATGGGACAGGGGTCTTATAATTCACCCCTCCACTTT. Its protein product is CASSMGQGSYNSPLHF.

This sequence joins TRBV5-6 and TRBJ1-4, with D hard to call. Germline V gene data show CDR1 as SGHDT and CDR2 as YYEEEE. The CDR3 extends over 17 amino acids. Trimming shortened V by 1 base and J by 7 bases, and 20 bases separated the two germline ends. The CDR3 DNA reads TGTGCCAGCAGCTTGTCGGGTTCTATGGTTGTCGGTGAAAAACTGTTTTTT. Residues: CASSLSGSMVVGEKLFF.

The CDR3 nucleotides read TGTGCCAGCAGCCCCGGGGGAGGGGGCTATGGCTACACCTTC. Encoded protein: CASSPGGGGYGYTF. V usage is TRBV7-3 and J usage is TRBJ1-2, with D possibly matching TRBD1 (6 bases). The CDR3 runs 14 residues. CDR1 is SGHTA and CDR2 is FQGTGA in the germline V gene. V was cut by 5 bases and J by 4 bases, with 14 bases left in between.

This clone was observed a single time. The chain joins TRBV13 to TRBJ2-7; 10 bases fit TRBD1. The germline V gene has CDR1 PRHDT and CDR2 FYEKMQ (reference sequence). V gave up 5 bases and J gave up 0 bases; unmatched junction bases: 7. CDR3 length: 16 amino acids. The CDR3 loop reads CASSTTGGEASYEQYF. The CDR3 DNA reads TGTGCCAGCAGCACGACAGGGGGCGAAGCCTCCTACGAGCAGTACTTC.

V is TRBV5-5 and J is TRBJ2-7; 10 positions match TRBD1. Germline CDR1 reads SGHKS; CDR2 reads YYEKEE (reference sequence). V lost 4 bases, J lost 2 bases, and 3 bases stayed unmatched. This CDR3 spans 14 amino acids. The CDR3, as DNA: TGTGCCAGCAGCCGGGGGACAGGGGCCTACGAGCAGTACTTC. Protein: CASSRGTGAYEQYF. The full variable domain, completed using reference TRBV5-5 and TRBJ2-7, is DAGVTQSPTHLIKTRGQQVTLRCSPISGHKSVSWYQQVLGQGPQFIFQYYEKEERGRGNFPDRFSARQFPNYSSELNVNALLLGDSALYLCASSRGTGAYEQYFGPGTRLTVT.

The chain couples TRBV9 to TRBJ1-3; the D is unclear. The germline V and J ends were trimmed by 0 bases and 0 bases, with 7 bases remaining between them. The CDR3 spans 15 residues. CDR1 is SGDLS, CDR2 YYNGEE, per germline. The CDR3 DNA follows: TGTGCCAGCAGCGTAGGGGCGGGCTCTGGAAACACCATATATTTT. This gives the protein CASSVGAGSGNTIYF.

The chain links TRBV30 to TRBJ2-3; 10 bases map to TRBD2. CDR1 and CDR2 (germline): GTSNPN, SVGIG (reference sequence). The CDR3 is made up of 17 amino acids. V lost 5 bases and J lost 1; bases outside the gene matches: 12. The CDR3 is CAWGGLAVHGGTDTQYF. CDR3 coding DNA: TGTGCCTGGGGAGGACTAGCGGTTCACGGAGGCACAGATACGCAGTATTTT.

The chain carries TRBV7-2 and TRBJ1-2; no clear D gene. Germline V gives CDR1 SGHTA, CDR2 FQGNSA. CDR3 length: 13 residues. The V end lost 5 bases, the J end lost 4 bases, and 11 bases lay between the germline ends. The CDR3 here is CASSPTGGYGYTF. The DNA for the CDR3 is TGTGCCAGCAGCCCCACGGGTGGCTATGGCTACACCTTC.

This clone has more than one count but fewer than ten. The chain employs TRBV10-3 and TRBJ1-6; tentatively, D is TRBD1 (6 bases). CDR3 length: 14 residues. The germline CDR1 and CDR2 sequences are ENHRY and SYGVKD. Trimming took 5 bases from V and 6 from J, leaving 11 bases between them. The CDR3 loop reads CAISPGAVNSPLHF. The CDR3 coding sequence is TGTGCCATCAGTCCAGGGGCCGTTAATTCACCCCTCCACTTT.